These 24 T cell receptor beta chains share one sample of origin, sequenced in a study of CD8 T cells in Susac syndrome. Reverse transcription used about 0.5 to 1 ug RNA and random hexamers. Via MiXCR, TCRdb re-called the immunoSEQ multiplex PCR reads, giving one row per CDR3 protein. The table shows some 180,000 distinct CDR3 sequences, with over 85% occurring only once. Sequencing used CD4+ T cells from PBMCs. The receptors here all came from a human donor in good health.

This rearrangement joins TRBV20-1 to TRBJ1-1; tentatively, D is TRBD1 (5 bases). Germline values: CDR1 DFQATT, CDR2 SNEGSKA (reference sequence). The CDR3 length is 13 residues. The V end lost 3 bases, the J end lost 1 base, and 9 bases lay between the germline ends. The CDR3 region is CSASPGGNTEAFF. The CDR3 coding sequence is TGCAGTGCTAGCCCTGGGGGGAACACTGAAGCTTTCTTT.

This clonotype was picked up one time. V gene TRBV5-1 combines with J gene TRBJ1-3; D call uncertain. V shed 0 bases and J shed 4 bases, with 8 bases lying between them. The CDR3 has 14 amino acids. CDR1 is SGHRS and CDR2 is YFSETQ in the germline V gene. CDR3 residues: CASSLAGEGNTIYF. CDR3 nucleotides: TGCGCCAGCAGCTTGGCCGGCGAGGGAAACACCATATATTTT.

CDR3 sequence: CASRPTTGILSGNTIYF. CDR3 in DNA: TGTGCCAGTAGACCTACGACAGGGATTCTCTCTGGAAACACCATATATTTT. This chain joins TRBV19 and TRBJ1-3; 7 positions agree with TRBD1. With 6 bases clipped from V and 0 bases from J, the junction kept 11 bases outside the gene matches. The CDR3 length is 17 residues. Per the germline V gene, CDR1 is LNHDA and CDR2 is SQIVND (reference sequence).

This rearrangement joins TRBV29-1 to TRBJ2-5; D perhaps matches TRBD2 (5 bases). The V end lost 5 bases, the J end lost 7 bases, and 11 bases lay between the germline ends. The CDR3 totals 11 residues. CDR1 is SQVTM and CDR2 is ANQGSEA in the germline V gene. The CDR3 region has the DNA TGCAGCGTTCGCCGGAGCGGGACCCAGTACTTC. It codes for CSVRRSGTQYF.

The chain joins TRBV29-1 to TRBJ2-5; either TRBD1 or TRBD2 may fit D (6 bases each). The CDR3 consists of 12 residues. CDR1 SQVTM and CDR2 ANQGSEA come from the germline V gene. The CDR3 region is CSLKGGSETQYF. The CDR3 DNA follows: TGCAGTTTAAAGGGGGGCTCAGAGACCCAGTACTTC.

About this clonotype itself: Relative to the germline gene, one junction end is altered; a read error may explain this. This rearrangement joins TRBV7-7 to TRBJ2-1; no definite D call. The germline V gene has CDR1 SSHAT and CDR2 FNYEAQ (reference sequence). The CDR3 runs to 13 residues. The CDR3: CASSLSPNNEQFF. Here the CDR3 DNA reads TGTGCTAGCAGCTTAAGTCCGAACAATGAGCAGTTCTTC. Together with reference TRBV7-7 and TRBJ2-1, the CDR3 gives the full variable domain: GAGVSQSPRYKVTKRGQDVTLRCDPISSHATLYWYQQALGQGPEFLTYFNYEAQPDKSGLPSDRFSAERPEGSISTLTIQRTEQRDSAMYRCASSLSPNNEQFFGPGTRLTVL.

The chain carries TRBV3-1 and TRBJ2-2; D not certain. The CDR3 runs to 15 residues. Germline-derived CDR1 and CDR2 are LGHDT and YNNKEL (reference sequence). V shed 4 bases and J shed 2 bases, with 11 bases lying between them. The CDR3 sequence is CASSLRNFNTGELFF. The CDR3 DNA is TGTGCCAGCAGCCTCCGAAATTTTAACACCGGGGAGCTGTTTTTT.

A note on this clonotype: A much larger clone lies a single base off, so this may be a read error. The chain couples TRBV5-8 to TRBJ2-3; D ambiguous. CDR3 length: 12 residues. Trimming cost V 2 bases and J 1 base, with 2 bases left between them. The V gene's germline CDR1 is SGHTS and CDR2 YDEGEE. In nucleotides, the CDR3 is TGTGCCAGCAGCTTTCGCACAGATACGCAGTATTTT. It specifies CASSFRTDTQYF.

The J gene is TRBJ1-1, the V gene TRBV3-1; D might be TRBD1 (5 bases). This CDR3 contains 15 residues. Germline assignment: CDR1 LGHDT and CDR2 YNNKEL (reference sequence). The V end was cut by 4 bases, the J end by 4 bases, with 16 bases between. CDR3 DNA: TGTGCCAGCAGCCGCCGGCGACAGTGGGGCACTGAAGCTTTCTTT. Its translation: CASSRRRQWGTEAFF.

The rearrangement links TRBV3-1 to TRBJ2-1, with unresolved D. The germline V gene has CDR1 LGHDT and CDR2 YNNKEL (reference sequence). V was clipped by 3 bases and J by 9 bases, with 30 bases between them. The CDR3 runs to 19 residues. CDR3: CASSHLFSLSATLPSEQFF. DNA for the CDR3: TGTGCCAGCAGCCACCTATTCTCTCTTAGTGCCACTTTACCCAGTGAGCAGTTCTTC.

This clonotype was seen more than once but under ten times. The chain uses TRBV20-1 and TRBJ2-7; no reliable D call. V lost 3 bases to trimming and J lost 2 bases, with 8 bases between them. Germline V gives CDR1 DFQATT, CDR2 SNEGSKA (reference sequence). This CDR3 region has 12 residues. CDR3 in DNA: TGCAGTGCTAGGAACTGGACCTACGAGCAGTACTTC. It translates to CSARNWTYEQYF.

The rearrangement uses TRBV2 and TRBJ2-1; D may correspond to TRBD1 or TRBD2 (5 bases each). The germline V gene has CDR1 SNHLY and CDR2 FYNNEI. The length of the CDR3 is 11 residues. V was shortened by 8 bases and J by 10 bases, with 12 bases between the two germline ends. CDR3 protein: CASQRAGEQFF. The CDR3 bases are TGTGCCAGCCAGAGGGCAGGGGAGCAGTTCTTC. The variable domain in full, completed from reference TRBV2 and TRBJ2-1, reads EPEVTQTPSHQVTQMGQEVILRCVPISNHLYFYWYRQILGQKVEFLVSFYNNEISEKSEIFDDQFSVERPDGSNFTLKIRSTKLEDSAMYFCASQRAGEQFFGPGTRLTVL.

This rearrangement joins TRBV29-1 to TRBJ2-1; a weak D match, TRBD1 (5 bases). The CDR3 totals 14 residues. With 7 bases removed from V and 6 bases from J, the gap between germline ends came to 19 bases. Germline V gene sequence: CDR1 SQVTM, CDR2 ANQGSEA. For the CDR3, the DNA is TGCAGCGGATACAAGGGGAACCTTCTCAATGAGCAGTTCTTC. Protein: CSGYKGNLLNEQFF.

This chain connects TRBV6-2 or TRBV6-3 to TRBJ2-5; D ambiguous. V lost 2 bases, J lost 4 bases, and 8 bases lay in between. Germline V gives CDR1 MNHEY, CDR2 SVGEGT. CDR3 length: 13 residues. The CDR3, as DNA: TGTGCCAGCAGTTACCAGAGATCAGAGACCCAGTACTTC. This encodes CASSYQRSETQYF.

Here the CDR3 DNA reads TGTGCCAGTAGTAGGGGACAGGGCGGCGGAGGCACTGAAGCTTTCTTT. It translates to CASSRGQGGGGTEAFF. The V and J genes are TRBV19 and TRBJ1-1; 9 positions match TRBD1. Germline-derived CDR1 and CDR2 are LNHDA and SQIVND (reference sequence). This CDR3 region has 16 residues. With 4 bases clipped from V and 4 bases from J, the junction kept 10 bases outside the gene matches.

This chain links TRBV2 with TRBJ2-7, with 8 bases that match TRBD2. Germline lookup yields CDR1 SNHLY and CDR2 FYNNEI. This CDR3 spans 12 amino acids. J lost 7 bases, V lost 4 bases, and 3 bases had no gene match. CDR3 coding DNA: TGTGCCAGCAGTGTTCTAGCGGGTGAGCAGTACTTC. Translated, it gives CASSVLAGEQYF. The full variable domain, in which reference TRBV2 and TRBJ2-7 provide the parts outside the CDR3, is EPEVTQTPSHQVTQMGQEVILRCVPISNHLYFYWYRQILGQKVEFLVSFYNNEISEKSEIFDDQFSVERPDGSNFTLKIRSTKLEDSAMYFCASSVLAGEQYFGPGTRLTVT.

This clonotype turned up a few times. J is TRBJ2-5 and V is TRBV29-1; weak D call: TRBD2 (7 bases). Per the germline V gene, CDR1 is SQVTM and CDR2 is ANQGSEA. V shed 6 bases and J shed 2 bases, with 22 bases lying between them. This CDR3 has 16 residues. The DNA for the CDR3 is TGCAGCGTCGCGAGGTGGGGGGGGGCAAGGCAAGAGACCCAGTACTTC. This gives the protein CSVARWGGARQETQYF.

The chain employs TRBV5-6 and TRBJ2-7; no reliable D call. The germline CDR1 and CDR2 sequences are SGHDT and YYEEEE. The CDR3 consists of 12 residues. Trimming cost V 3 bases and J 7 bases, with 11 bases left between them. DNA of the CDR3: TGTGCCAGCAGCTACGGGTCCGGGGAGCAGTACGTC. Amino acids: CASSYGSGEQYV.

The chain joins TRBV5-1 to TRBJ2-3; D ambiguous. CDR1 is SGHRS and CDR2 is YFSETQ in the germline V gene. The CDR3 runs 13 residues. Trimming stripped 5 bases from V and 2 bases from J, with 9 bases between. The CDR3 loop reads CASRQATTDTQYF. CDR3 DNA sequence: TGCGCCAGCAGGCAAGCTACCACAGATACGCAGTATTTT. Looking up the rest from reference TRBV5-1 and TRBJ2-3 gives the full variable domain: KAGVTQTPRYLIKTRGQQVTLSCSPISGHRSVSWYQQTPGQGLQFLFEYFSETQRNKGNFPGRFSGRQFSNSRSEMNVSTLELGDSALYLCASRQATTDTQYFGPGTRLTVL.

V and J are TRBV28 and TRBJ2-2; TRBD2 aligns across 9 bases. Germline V lookup: CDR1 MDHEN, CDR2 SYDVKM. This CDR3 contains 15 residues. Trimming at V came to 2 bases and at J to 6 bases, leaving 4 bases not matched to a gene. The CDR3 spells CASSLAGGPAGELFF. The CDR3 coding sequence is TGTGCCAGCAGTTTAGCGGGGGGGCCAGCCGGGGAGCTGTTTTTT.

The chain is built from TRBV14 and TRBJ1-6; no reliable D call. Germline V gene sequence: CDR1 SGHDN, CDR2 FVKESK. The CDR3 sequence is 15 residues long. Trimming took 4 bases from V and 2 from J, leaving 9 bases between them. The CDR3 bases are TGTGCCAGCAGCCCCGGGAGCGCCTATAATTCACCCCTCCACTTT. Encoded protein: CASSPGSAYNSPLHF.

The rearrangement links TRBV28 to TRBJ2-7; 9 bases are a match to TRBD1. The V gene end was trimmed by 6 bases and the J gene end by 6 bases; junction bases not matched to a gene: 15. The germline V gene has CDR1 MDHEN and CDR2 SYDVKM. The CDR3 runs 16 residues. CDR3 sequence: CASSLGIGQGKGEQYF. In DNA, the CDR3 is TGTGCCAGCAGCCTAGGGATCGGACAGGGGAAGGGCGAGCAGTACTTC.

This chain links TRBV15 with TRBJ2-5; D may be TRBD2 (6 bases). Germline V gene lookup returns CDR1 LNHNV and CDR2 YYDKDF (reference sequence). The germline V and J ends were trimmed by 5 bases and 7 bases, with 20 bases remaining between them. The CDR3 sequence is 15 residues long. The CDR3 bases are TGTGCCACCAGCCAGGGATCCGTACTGGAGGGGACCCAGTACTTC. Its translation is CATSQGSVLEGTQYF.

The V and J genes are TRBV18 and TRBJ1-1; weak D call: TRBD1 (6 bases). Germline CDR1 reads KGHSH; CDR2 reads LQKENI. The V gene lost 0 bases and the J gene lost 5 bases, with 13 bases spanning the gap. CDR3 length: 15 residues. The CDR3 here is CASSPPQGRRTEAFF. Written as DNA, the CDR3 is TGTGCCAGCTCACCACCGCAGGGGCGGAGAACTGAAGCTTTCTTT.